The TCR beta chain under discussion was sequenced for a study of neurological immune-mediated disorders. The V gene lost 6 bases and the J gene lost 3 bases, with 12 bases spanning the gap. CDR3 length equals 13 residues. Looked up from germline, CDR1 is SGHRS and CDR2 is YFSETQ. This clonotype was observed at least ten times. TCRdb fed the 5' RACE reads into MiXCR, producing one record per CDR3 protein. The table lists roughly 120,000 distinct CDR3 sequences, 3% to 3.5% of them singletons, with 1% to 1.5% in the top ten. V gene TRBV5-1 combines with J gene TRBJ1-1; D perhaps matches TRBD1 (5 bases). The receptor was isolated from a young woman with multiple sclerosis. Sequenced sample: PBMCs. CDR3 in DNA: TGCGCCAGCACGGCAGGGAGGGACACTGAAGCTTTCTTT. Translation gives CASTAGRDTEAFF.